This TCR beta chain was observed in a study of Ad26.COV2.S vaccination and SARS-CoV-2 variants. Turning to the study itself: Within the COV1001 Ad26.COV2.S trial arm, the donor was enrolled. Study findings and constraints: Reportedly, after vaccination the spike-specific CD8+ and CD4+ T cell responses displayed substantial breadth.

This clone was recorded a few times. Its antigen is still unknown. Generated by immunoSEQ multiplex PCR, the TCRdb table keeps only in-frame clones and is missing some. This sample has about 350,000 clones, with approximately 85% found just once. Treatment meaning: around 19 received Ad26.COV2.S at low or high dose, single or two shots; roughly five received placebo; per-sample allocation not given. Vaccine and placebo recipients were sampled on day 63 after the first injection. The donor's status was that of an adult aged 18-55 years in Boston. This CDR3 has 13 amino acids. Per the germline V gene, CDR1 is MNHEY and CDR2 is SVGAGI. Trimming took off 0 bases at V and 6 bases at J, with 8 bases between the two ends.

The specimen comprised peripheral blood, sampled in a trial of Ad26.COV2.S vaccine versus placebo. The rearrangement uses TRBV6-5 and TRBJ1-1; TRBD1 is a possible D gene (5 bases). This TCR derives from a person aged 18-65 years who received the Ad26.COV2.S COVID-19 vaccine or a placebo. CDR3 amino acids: CASSYSQGSEAFF. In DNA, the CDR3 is TGTGCCAGCAGTTACTCCCAGGGCTCTGAAGCTTTCTTT.